Presented here are 7 T cell receptor beta chains from one specimen sequenced in a study of cytomegalovirus exposure and HLA in healthy donors (dated by TCRdb to about 2017). Libraries were built with the immunoSEQ multiplex PCR assay. For the multiplex PCR, a mixture combining 60 forward primers for TCR Vbeta segments and 13 reverse primers for TCR Jbeta segments was used. Entries here come from immuneACCESS through TCRdb and include only in-frame sequences with V and J called. Some clones fail to appear in such tables; in the studies checked, an unresolved V gene covers under half of the shortfall, and the cause of the remainder is unknown. This sample holds about 160,000 clones; around 80% were observed only once. Jointly, the top ten make up approximately 6.8% of the sample. The material sequenced was PBMCs. The receptor set was obtained from a male donor in good health and CMV-seropositive.

V usage is TRBV13 and J usage is TRBJ2-2; tentative D call: TRBD2 (5 bases). The CDR3 covers 16 residues. The germline gives CDR1 PRHDT, CDR2 FYEKMQ (reference sequence). V gave up 4 bases and J gave up 0 bases, with 12 bases separating them. For the CDR3, the DNA is TGTGCCAGCAGCTCCCAGGAGGCCCCGAACACCGGGGAGCTGTTTTTT. It codes for CASSSQEAPNTGELFF.

The chain recombines TRBV6-5 with TRBJ2-1, with 15 bases identical to TRBD2. Germline CDR1 reads MNHEY; CDR2 reads SVGAGI. Trimming cost V 7 bases and J 6 bases; bases outside gene matches: 4. The length of the CDR3 is 15 residues. CDR3 nucleotide sequence: TGTGCCAGCACCACGGGACTAGCGGGAGGCAATGAGCAGTTCTTC. It translates to CASTTGLAGGNEQFF.

This chain uses TRBV11-2 with TRBJ2-5, with a weak D call TRBD2 (5 bases). The CDR3 has 15 residues. V lost 3 bases and J 2 bases, leaving 13 bases between the germline ends. Germline V gives CDR1 SGHAT, CDR2 FQNNGV. The CDR3 region is CASSLEQLDQETQYF. The CDR3 nucleotides are TGTGCCAGCAGCTTGGAGCAACTAGATCAAGAGACCCAGTACTTC.

The rearrangement links TRBV4-2 to TRBJ2-3; possible D gene TRBD2, 5 bases. V lost 3 bases to trimming and J lost 6 bases, with 16 bases between them. CDR3 length: 15 amino acids. In germline, CDR1 is LGHNA, CDR2 YNFKEQ. This chain's CDR3 is CASSQTTSRLDTQYF. The DNA for the CDR3 is TGTGCCAGCAGCCAGACTACCTCGCGTTTGGATACGCAGTATTTT.

The J gene is TRBJ1-5, the V gene TRBV7-8, with TRBD1 matching 7 bases. Germline-derived CDR1 and CDR2 are SGHVS and FQNEAQ. CDR3 length equals 18 residues. Trimming at V came to 1 base and at J to 1 base, leaving 10 bases not matched to a gene. CDR3 region: CASSLGPRGQRSNQPQHF. CDR3 nucleotides: TGTGCCAGCAGCTTAGGTCCCCGGGGACAGAGAAGCAATCAGCCCCAGCATTTT. The variable domain in full, completed from reference TRBV7-8 and TRBJ1-5, reads GAGVSQSPRYKVAKRGQDVALRCDPISGHVSLFWYQQALGQGPEFLTYFQNEAQLDKSGLPSDRFFAERPEGSVSTLKIQRTQQEDSAVYLCASSLGPRGQRSNQPQHFGDGTRLSIL.

This clone was found once. V is TRBV6-1 and J is TRBJ2-1; 10 bases agree with TRBD2. The CDR3 sequence is 15 residues long. Germline CDR1 is MNHNS and CDR2 is SASEGT. V shed 6 bases and J 5 bases; nucleotides not matched to a gene: 7. In DNA, the CDR3 is TGTGCCAGCAGCGGTAGGACTAGCGGAAACAATGAGCAGTTCTTC. Translation gives CASSGRTSGNNEQFF.

The V call is TRBV28, the J call TRBJ1-1; D uncertain. The CDR3 consists of 15 residues. Germline-derived CDR1 and CDR2 are MDHEN and SYDVKM. The V end was cut by 9 bases, the J end by 1 base, with 18 bases between. CDR3 sequence: CASRDLHDGNTEAFF. The DNA for the CDR3 is TGTGCCAGTCGGGATCTCCACGACGGGAACACTGAAGCTTTCTTT. The complete variable domain, with remaining parts taken from reference TRBV28 and TRBJ1-1, reads DVKVTQSSRYLVKRTGEKVFLECVQDMDHENMFWYRQDPGLGLRLIYFSYDVKMKEKGDIPEGYSVSREKKERFSLILESASTNQTSMYLCASRDLHDGNTEAFFGQGTRLTVV.